This TCR beta chain was profiled in a study of regulatory T cells in long-lasting Graves disease. Building of the TCR beta libraries involved iRepertoire HTBI primers and Arm-PCR of CDR3 regions. Under the authors' procedure: Throughout the samples, researchers identified 60 to 70 TRBV and approximately 13 TRBJ segments. Using its own MiXCR run on the multiplex PCR reads, TCRdb lists one record per CDR3 protein. These V and J calls derive from TCRdb rather than the authors' analysis. The sample has about half a million distinct CDR3 sequences; 12% are singletons. Whole-study results and caveats: Examination was confined to peripheral blood, excluding thyroid tissue.

Time point here: newly diagnosed GD, antithyroid drugs for less than 3 months. The TCR library was prepared using RNA isolated from PBMCs. The sample holds many counts of this clonotype. Its antigen is not identified. The sample was also reused in another study, on T cells in Graves' hyperthyroidism and ophthalmopathy. Per that paper: The HTBI primer set was used in a first-round RT-PCR of the TCR CDR3. Before onset, by a median of around 6.1 months, the model predicted ophthalmopathy.

The source material was peripheral blood mononuclear cells (PBMCs), sampled at new diagnosis, from a patient treated with antithyroid drugs. The receptor comes from a woman aged 25 to 39 with Graves disease.

DNA of the CDR3: TGTGCCAGCACTCTGACAGCAACCTATAATTCACCCCTCCACTTT. This gives the protein CASTLTATYNSPLHF. The V gene is TRBV6-1, the J gene TRBJ1-6, with D possibly TRBD1 on 5 matching bases. CDR1 is MNHNS and CDR2 is SASEGT in the germline V gene. The CDR3 totals 15 residues. V was clipped by 7 bases and J by 2 bases, with 12 bases between them.